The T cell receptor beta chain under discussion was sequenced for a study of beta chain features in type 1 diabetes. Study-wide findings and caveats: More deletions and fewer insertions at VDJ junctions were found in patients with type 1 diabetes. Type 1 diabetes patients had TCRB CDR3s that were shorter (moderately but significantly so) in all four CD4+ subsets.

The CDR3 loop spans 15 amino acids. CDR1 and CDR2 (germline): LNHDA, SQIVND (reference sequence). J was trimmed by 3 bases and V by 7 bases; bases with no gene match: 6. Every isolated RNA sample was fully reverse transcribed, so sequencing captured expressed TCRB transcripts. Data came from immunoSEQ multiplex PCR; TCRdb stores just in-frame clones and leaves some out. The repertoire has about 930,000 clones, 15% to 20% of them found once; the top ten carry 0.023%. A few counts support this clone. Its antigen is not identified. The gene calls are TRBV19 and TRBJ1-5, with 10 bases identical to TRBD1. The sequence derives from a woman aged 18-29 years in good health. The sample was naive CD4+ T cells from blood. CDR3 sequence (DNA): TGTGCCAGTATTGGGGGGACAGGGGTCAATCAGCCCCAGCATTTT. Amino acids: CASIGGTGVNQPQHF.